This TCR beta chain was captured by sequencing in a study of shared clonotypes between healthy human individuals. Across the whole study: Three plates each covered CD4 naive and memory; CD8 naive two, CD8 memory one.

Division of CD4+ cells produced a CD45RA+ naive subset and a CD45RA-negative memory subset. On this clone: Its antigen is undetermined.

Broader study findings: A small donor pool kept down the genetic and exposure-history diversity that was represented.

Each subset's genomic DNA was shared equally among a number of immunoSEQ plates. The table came from immunoSEQ multiplex PCR; TCRdb's copy has only in-frame clones and leaves some out. The data contain millions of clones, about 95% of them singletons. The CDR3 length is 15 residues. The material sequenced was naive CD4+ T cells sorted from blood. The subset: CD45RA+ positively selected. This TCR came from a man younger than 35 in good health. The chain is built from TRBV21-1 and TRBJ1-2. TRBV21-1 is reported as a pseudogene. CDR3 loop: CASSKVSGPEFGYTF. CDR3 in DNA: TGTGCCAGCAGCAAAGTTTCTGGACCCGAGTTTGGCTACACCTTC.